Below are 8 T cell receptor beta chains sequenced from a single sample in a study of regulatory T cells in long-lasting Graves disease. Building the TCR beta libraries relied on iRepertoire HTBI primers, and CDR3 regions underwent Arm-PCR. MiXCR, run by TCRdb on the multiplex PCR reads, gives a single entry per CDR3 protein. Here the sample spans about 530,000 distinct CDR3 sequences, about 16% being singletons. Time point of the sample: newly diagnosed GD, antithyroid drugs for less than 3 months. PBMC RNA was the source of the TCR library. These data are also associated with another study on T cells in Graves' hyperthyroidism and ophthalmopathy.

This material consisted of peripheral blood mononuclear cells (PBMCs), taken at new diagnosis, from a patient treated with antithyroid drugs. The receptors originated from a woman aged 40 to 65 with Graves disease.

This clonotype was seen a handful of times. The chain's CDR3 is CSVESFFREPYNEQFF. Here the CDR3 DNA reads TGCAGCGTTGAAAGTTTTTTCCGGGAACCATACAATGAGCAGTTCTTC. The gene calls are TRBV29-1 and TRBJ2-1, with D perhaps TRBD2 (5 bases). The CDR3 covers 16 residues. Trimming took 2 bases from V and 4 from J, leaving 18 bases between them. Per the germline V gene, CDR1 is SQVTM and CDR2 is ANQGSEA.

A remark on this clonotype: A much bigger clone sits one base away, suggesting this may be a read error. The rearrangement uses TRBV5-1 and TRBJ1-1; 8 nucleotides match TRBD1. CDR1 SGHRS and CDR2 YFSETQ come from the germline V gene. The V gene end was trimmed by 4 bases and the J gene end by 1 base; junction bases not matched to a gene: 9. CDR3 length: 16 residues. CDR3 in amino acids: CASSPTPGTGNTEAFF. The DNA for the CDR3 is TGCGCCAGCAGCCCGACCCCCGGGACAGGGAACACTGAAGCTTTCTTT.

The chain recombines TRBV10-3 with TRBJ2-7, with 7 bases identical to TRBD1. The CDR3 has 14 amino acids. The germline V gene has CDR1 ENHRY and CDR2 SYGVKD. V dropped 4 bases and J dropped 4; count of bases not matched to a gene: 7. In DNA form, the CDR3 reads TGTGCCATCAGTGTCGAGGGGGCAAGGTACGAGCAGTACTTC. Its protein is CAISVEGARYEQYF.

This clonotype was detected ten times or more. CDR3 residues: CASSLPSLGAGETQYF. The CDR3 DNA follows: TGTGCCAGCAGCCTACCCTCCCTCGGGGCGGGAGAGACCCAGTACTTC. V gene TRBV11-2 combines with J gene TRBJ2-5; tentatively, D is TRBD1 or TRBD2 (5 bases each). Trimming shortened V by 5 bases and J by 4 bases, and 20 bases separated the two germline ends. Germline CDR1 is SGHAT and CDR2 is FQNNGV. The CDR3 consists of 16 residues.

The chain joins TRBV4-1 to TRBJ1-2; D perhaps matches TRBD1 (6 bases). CDR3 length: 15 amino acids. The germline gives CDR1 MGHRA, CDR2 YSYEKL. V was trimmed by 0 bases and J by 5 bases, leaving 13 bases between them. The CDR3 spells CASSQEGQGRYGYTF. The CDR3 coding sequence is TGCGCCAGCAGCCAAGAAGGTCAGGGGAGGTATGGCTACACCTTC.

This clonotype was recorded at least ten times. The V and J genes are TRBV4-1 and TRBJ2-3; 13 bases fit TRBD2. J was trimmed by 0 bases and V by 6 bases; bases with no gene match: 3. Germline CDR1 and CDR2: MGHRA and YSYEKL. The CDR3 consists of 16 residues. Here the CDR3 DNA reads TGCGCCAGCAGGGGACTAGCGGGGCCCAGCACAGATACGCAGTATTTT. Translating gives CASRGLAGPSTDTQYF.

This clonotype has a count of ten or more. This chain uses TRBV7-9 with TRBJ1-1; D perhaps matches TRBD1 (5 bases). The CDR3 length is 14 residues. The V gene's germline CDR1 is SEHNR and CDR2 FQNEAQ (reference sequence). V lost 5 bases to trimming and J lost 5 bases, with 15 bases between them. CDR3 amino acids: CASSLGRGGTEAFF. The CDR3 coding sequence is TGTGCCAGCAGCCTCGGACGCGGGGGGACTGAAGCTTTCTTT. The variable domain in full, with the rest retrieved from reference TRBV7-9 and TRBJ1-1, is DTGVSQNPRHKITKRGQNVTFRCDPISEHNRLYWYRQTLGQGPEFLTYFQNEAQLEKSRLLSDRFSAERPKGSFSTLEIQRTEQGDSAMYLCASSLGRGGTEAFFGQGTRLTVV.

The table lists this clonotype with many counts. The chain uses TRBV10-3 and TRBJ1-5, with 7 nucleotides matching TRBD1. Germline CDR1 ENHRY, CDR2 SYGVKD. J lost 2 bases, V lost 10 bases, and 5 bases had no gene match. CDR3 length: 13 residues. CDR3 residues: CATTGEGNQPQHF. The DNA for the CDR3 is TGTGCCACCACAGGGGAGGGCAATCAGCCCCAGCATTTT.